Included here is one TCR beta chain sequence, with context. The CDR3 sequence is 15 residues long. CDR1 SGHTA and CDR2 FQGTGA come from the germline V gene. Deletions cut 5 bases from V and 1 base from J, with 11 bases between. Peripheral blood and lesional scalp punch biopsies came from alopecia areata patients. This entry comes from a study of CD8+ T cells in alopecia areata. After isolation, RNA underwent reverse transcription to generate cDNA as the sequencing template. Generated by immunoSEQ multiplex PCR, the TCRdb table keeps only in-frame clones and is missing some. The data contain around 160,000 clones, approximately 87% of them singletons.

The chain has TRBV7-3 and TRBJ2-2; unclear D gene. This clonotype was obtained from a human donor with alopecia areata. Sequencing used CD8+ T cells sorted from blood, obtained at week 0. The CDR3 DNA sequence: TGTGCCAGCAGCCCTGGTATAGGGAACACCGGGGAGCTGTTTTTT. Its protein is CASSPGIGNTGELFF. Full variable domain (missing parts from reference TRBV7-3 and TRBJ2-2): GAGVSQTPSNKVTEKGKYVELRCDPISGHTALYWYRQSLGQGPEFLIYFQGTGAADDSGLPNDRFFAVRPEGSVSTLKIQRTERGDSAVYLCASSPGIGNTGELFFGEGSRLTVL.